This TCR beta chain emerged from a study of blood T cell repertoires in COVID-19. Of note for this clone: One end of the junction varies from germline; a read error may be responsible.

Authors' processing steps: Reference gene primers were amplified, and this amplification served to estimate nucleated cell counts. Generated by immunoSEQ multiplex PCR, the TCRdb table keeps only in-frame clones and is missing some. V and J calls and clone size follow that table, whereas D and trimming were derived from the DNA. The table lists approximately 270,000 clones, just over 85% of them singletons, with approximately 1.3% in the top ten. Input material: peripheral blood. The TCR sequence derives from a man older than 75 with acute or convalescent COVID-19.

Here the CDR3 reads CASSRGTSGRGEQFF. The DNA of the CDR3 is TGTGCTAGCAGCAGGGGGACTAGCGGGAGGGGTGAGCAGTTCTTC. The rearrangement links TRBV7-7 to TRBJ2-1; 16 nucleotides align to TRBD2. Germline CDR1 reads SSHAT; CDR2 reads FNYEAQ (reference sequence). The CDR3 spans 15 residues.